The clone carrying this TCR beta chain was seen a single time. These data originate in a study of graft-versus-host responses after intestinal transplantation. The CDR3 is 14 residues long. Germline CDR1 SGHDT, CDR2 YYEEEE. V shed 0 bases and J shed 5 bases, with 11 bases lying between them. Clones were read by immunoSEQ multiplex PCR, and TCRdb kept only the in-frame ones, dropping some. The data contain around 20,000 clones, around 79% of them singletons. The specimen comprised PBMCs, sampled 14 days after transplant. The receptor was derived from a human patient who received an intestinal transplant, so some T cells may come from the graft donor. J is TRBJ2-5 and V is TRBV5-6; possibly TRBD2 for D (5 bases). CDR3 sequence: CASSLDIPGETQYF. CDR3 nucleotide sequence: TGTGCCAGCAGCTTGGACATCCCGGGGGAGACCCAGTACTTC.